Below are 4 T cell receptor beta chains sequenced from a single sample in a study of identical twins' blood T cells. TCRdb analysed the 5' RACE reads with MiXCR anew, one entry per CDR3 protein. The table shows hundreds of thousands of distinct CDR3 sequences, with 28% occurring only once. Sequenced material: PBMCs. Receptor source: a woman between 18 and 49 years old in good health.

This clonotype came up many times. This rearrangement joins TRBV5-1 to TRBJ1-2; D possibly corresponds to TRBD1 (6 bases). This CDR3 is 13 amino acids long. The germline V gene has CDR1 SGHRS and CDR2 YFSETQ. The V gene lost 2 bases and the J gene lost 7 bases, with 12 bases spanning the gap. CDR3 in DNA: TGCGCCAGCAGCTTTGATGGGACAATTGGCTACACCTTC. Its protein is CASSFDGTIGYTF.

The chain couples TRBV20-1 to TRBJ1-6, with D uncertain. CDR3 length: 13 amino acids. CDR1 and CDR2 (germline): DFQATT, SNEGSKA (reference sequence). V shed 7 bases and J shed 10 bases, with 17 bases lying between them. CDR3 sequence: CSGLGYGQSPLHF. CDR3 DNA: TGCAGTGGGCTGGGGTACGGGCAATCACCCCTCCACTTT.

This chain joins TRBV13 and TRBJ1-1, with D maybe TRBD1 (6 bases). Looked up from germline, CDR1 is PRHDT and CDR2 is FYEKMQ (reference sequence). Trimming cost V 5 bases and J 1 base, with 14 bases left between them. The CDR3 consists of 15 residues. Written as DNA, the CDR3 is TGTGCCAGCAGCCCCTCCGGGACAAAGAACACTGAAGCTTTCTTT. This sequence encodes CASSPSGTKNTEAFF. The entire variable domain, with the rest obtained from reference TRBV13 and TRBJ1-1, is as follows: AAGVIQSPRHLIKEKRETATLKCYPIPRHDTVYWYQQGPGQDPQFLISFYEKMQSDKGSIPDRFSAQQFSDYHSELNMSSLELGDSALYFCASSPSGTKNTEAFFGQGTRLTVV.

The rearrangement joins TRBV7-9 to TRBJ1-1; D might be TRBD1 (6 bases). CDR3 length: 15 amino acids. V was shortened by 4 bases and J by 2 bases, with 14 bases between the two germline ends. Germline V gene lookup returns CDR1 SEHNR and CDR2 FQNEAQ (reference sequence). This CDR3 reads CASSSPTDSNTEAFF. The CDR3 nucleotides read TGTGCCAGCAGCTCCCCAACGGACAGCAACACTGAAGCTTTCTTT.